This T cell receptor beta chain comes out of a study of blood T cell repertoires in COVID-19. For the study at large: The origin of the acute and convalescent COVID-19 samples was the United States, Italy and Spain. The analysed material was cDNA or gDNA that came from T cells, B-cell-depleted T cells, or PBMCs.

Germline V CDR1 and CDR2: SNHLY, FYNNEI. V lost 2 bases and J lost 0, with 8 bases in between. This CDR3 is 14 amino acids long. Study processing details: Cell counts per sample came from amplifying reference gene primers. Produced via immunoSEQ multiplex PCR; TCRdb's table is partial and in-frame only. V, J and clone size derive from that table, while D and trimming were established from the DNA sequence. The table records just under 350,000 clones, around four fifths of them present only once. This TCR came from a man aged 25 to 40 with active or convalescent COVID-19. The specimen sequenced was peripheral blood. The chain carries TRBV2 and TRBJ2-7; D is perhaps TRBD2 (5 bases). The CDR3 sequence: CASSERRNSYEQYF. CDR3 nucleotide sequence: TGTGCCAGCAGTGAAAGGAGGAACTCCTACGAGCAGTACTTC.